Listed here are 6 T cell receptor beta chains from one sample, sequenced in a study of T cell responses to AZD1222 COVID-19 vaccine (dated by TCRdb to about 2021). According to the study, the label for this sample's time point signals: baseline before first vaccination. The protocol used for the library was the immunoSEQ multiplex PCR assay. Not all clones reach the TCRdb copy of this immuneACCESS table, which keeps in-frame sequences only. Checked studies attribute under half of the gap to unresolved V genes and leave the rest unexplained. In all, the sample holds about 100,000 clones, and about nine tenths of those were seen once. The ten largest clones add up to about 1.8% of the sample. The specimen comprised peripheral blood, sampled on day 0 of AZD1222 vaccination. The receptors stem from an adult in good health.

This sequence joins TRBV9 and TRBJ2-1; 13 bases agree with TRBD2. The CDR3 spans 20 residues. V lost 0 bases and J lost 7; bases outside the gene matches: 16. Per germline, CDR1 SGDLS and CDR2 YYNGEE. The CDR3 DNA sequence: TGTGCCAGCAGCGTAGGCACTAGCGGGAGGGCCGCCCCGATCGTTAATGAGCAGTTCTTC. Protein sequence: CASSVGTSGRAAPIVNEQFF. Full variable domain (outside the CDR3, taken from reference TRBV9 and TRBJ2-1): DSGVTQTPKHLITATGQRVTLRCSPRSGDLSVYWYQQSLDQGLQFLIQYYNGEERAKGNILERFSAQQFPDLHSELNLSSLELGDSALYFCASSVGTSGRAAPIVNEQFFGPGTRLTVL.

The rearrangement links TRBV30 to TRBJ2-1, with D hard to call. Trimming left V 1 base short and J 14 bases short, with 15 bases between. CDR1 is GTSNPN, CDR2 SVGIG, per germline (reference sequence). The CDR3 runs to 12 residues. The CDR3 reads CAWSEEAPNKFF. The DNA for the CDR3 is TGTGCCTGGAGTGAAGAAGCGCCGAATAAGTTCTTC. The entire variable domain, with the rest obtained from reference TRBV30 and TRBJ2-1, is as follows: SQTIHQWPATLVQPVGSPLSLECTVEGTSNPNLYWYRQAAGRGLQLLFYSVGIGQISSEVPQNLSASRPQDRQFILSSKKLLLSDSGFYLCAWSEEAPNKFFGPGTRLTVL.

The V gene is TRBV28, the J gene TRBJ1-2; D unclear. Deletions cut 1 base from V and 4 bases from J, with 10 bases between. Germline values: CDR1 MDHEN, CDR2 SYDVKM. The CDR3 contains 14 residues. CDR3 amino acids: CASSLSPIGYGYTF. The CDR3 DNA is TGTGCCAGCAGTTTATCCCCCATCGGCTATGGCTACACCTTC.

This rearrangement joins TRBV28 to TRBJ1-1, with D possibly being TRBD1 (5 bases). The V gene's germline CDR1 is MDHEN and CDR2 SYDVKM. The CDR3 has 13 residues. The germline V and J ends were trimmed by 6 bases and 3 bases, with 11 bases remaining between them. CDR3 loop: CASSPPGDTEAFF. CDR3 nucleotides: TGTGCCAGCAGCCCCCCGGGGGACACTGAAGCTTTCTTT.

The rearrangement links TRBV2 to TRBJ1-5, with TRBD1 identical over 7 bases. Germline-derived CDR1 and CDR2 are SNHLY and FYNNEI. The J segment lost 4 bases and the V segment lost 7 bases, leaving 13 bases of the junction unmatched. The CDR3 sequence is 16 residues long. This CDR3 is CASKTPGQRGNQPQHF. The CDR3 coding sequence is TGTGCCAGCAAAACCCCGGGACAGCGGGGAAATCAGCCCCAGCATTTT.

CDR3 coding DNA: TGTGCCAGCCGCTCGGGGACACTGGAAAATCAGCCCCAGCATTTT. Its translation: CASRSGTLENQPQHF. This chain connects TRBV6-5 to TRBJ1-5; D might be TRBD1 (6 bases). Germline lookup yields CDR1 MNHEY and CDR2 SVGAGI. V was cut by 8 bases and J by 4 bases, with 18 bases left in between. This CDR3 contains 15 residues.